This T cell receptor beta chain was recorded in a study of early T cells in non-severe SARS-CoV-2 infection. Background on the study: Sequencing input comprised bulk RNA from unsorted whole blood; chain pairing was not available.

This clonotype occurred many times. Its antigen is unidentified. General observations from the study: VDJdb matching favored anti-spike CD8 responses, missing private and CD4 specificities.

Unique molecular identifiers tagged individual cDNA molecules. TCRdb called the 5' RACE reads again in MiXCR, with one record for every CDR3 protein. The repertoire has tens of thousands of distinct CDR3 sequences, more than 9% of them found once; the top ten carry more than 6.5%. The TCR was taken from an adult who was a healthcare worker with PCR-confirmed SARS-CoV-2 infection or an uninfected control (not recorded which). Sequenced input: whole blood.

The CDR3 region has the DNA TGTGCCAGCAGCCGACGGGGAGGCGACACTGAAGCTTTCTTT. It specifies CASSRRGGDTEAFF. The V call is TRBV7-9, the J call TRBJ1-1, with D unclear. Germline CDR1 and CDR2: SEHNR and FQNEAQ (reference sequence). The CDR3 covers 14 residues. Trimming shortened V by 5 bases and J by 3 bases, and 13 bases separated the two germline ends.